Below, 16 T cell receptor beta chains from the same sample are listed, as sequenced in a study of control samples from healthy donors and cancer patients. Sequenced by immunoSEQ multiplex PCR; TCRdb stores in-frame clones only, minus some. The sample lists about 150,000 clones; around 96% were seen once. Specimen: blood. Receptors were obtained from a middle-aged woman in good health.

The CDR3 spells CASSGAGYGYTF. The DNA for the CDR3 is TGTGCCAGCAGCGGGGCCGGCTATGGCTACACCTTC. This rearrangement joins TRBV7-9 to TRBJ1-2; weak D call: TRBD1 (5 bases). Germline V gene sequence: CDR1 SEHNR, CDR2 FQNEAQ (reference sequence). Trimming stripped 5 bases from V and 4 bases from J, with 8 bases between. The CDR3 is 12 amino acids.

The chain has TRBV5-4 and TRBJ2-7; D is possibly TRBD1 (5 bases). V was shortened by 0 bases and J by 1 base, with 8 bases between the two germline ends. Per the germline V gene, CDR1 is SGHNT and CDR2 is YYREEE (reference sequence). CDR3 length: 14 amino acids. In nucleotides, the CDR3 is TGTGCCAGCAGCTTGGGGACACTTTCCTACGAGCAGTACTTC. Translated, it gives CASSLGTLSYEQYF. The complete variable domain, with remaining parts taken from reference TRBV5-4 and TRBJ2-7, reads ETGVTQSPTHLIKTRGQQVTLRCSSQSGHNTVSWYQQALGQGPQFIFQYYREEENGRGNFPPRFSGLQFPNYSSELNVNALELDDSALYLCASSLGTLSYEQYFGPGTRLTVT.

This clone occurred a few times. The chain uses TRBV5-5 and TRBJ1-2; D remains unclear. CDR3 length: 13 amino acids. CDR1 SGHKS and CDR2 YYEKEE come from the germline V gene (reference sequence). Deletions cut 5 bases from V and 3 bases from J, with 11 bases between. CDR3 in DNA: TGTGCCAGCAGATACACTGATCACTATGGCTACACCTTC. This sequence encodes CASRYTDHYGYTF.

The genes are TRBV3-1 (or the pseudogene TRBV3-2) and TRBJ1-1; D gene uncertain. V lost 3 bases and J lost 7, with 9 bases in between. This CDR3 is built from 12 residues. CDR1 LGHDT and CDR2 YNNKEL come from the germline V gene (reference sequence). The CDR3 bases are TGTGCCAGCAGCCACCGGGGAGGTGAAGCTTTCTTT. It is translated as CASSHRGGEAFF.

The chain joins TRBV19 to TRBJ2-7; D call uncertain. The CDR3 contains 14 residues. Germline assignment: CDR1 LNHDA and CDR2 SQIVND (reference sequence). V was pared by 6 bases and J by 1 base, with 13 bases between. CDR3 DNA sequence: TGTGCCAGTAGGCCGGCCGGGCGATCCTACGAGCAGTACTTC. It is translated as CASRPAGRSYEQYF.

V and J are TRBV15 and TRBJ2-5; 9 positions match TRBD1. In germline, CDR1 is LNHNV, CDR2 YYDKDF (reference sequence). V was pared by 4 bases and J by 5 bases, with 8 bases of the junction left unmatched. The CDR3 has 15 amino acids. The CDR3 nucleotides read TGTGCCACCAGCACCGGGACAGGGAGTAGGGAGACCCAGTACTTC. This translates into CATSTGTGSRETQYF.

The rearrangement joins TRBV7-2 to TRBJ1-1; TRBD1 is a possible D gene (5 bases). In germline, CDR1 is SGHTA, CDR2 FQGNSA. Deletions cut 1 base from V and 1 base from J, with 10 bases between. CDR3 length equals 15 residues. In DNA, the CDR3 is TGTGCCAGCAGCTTAGGAGGGGCCGGGAACACTGAAGCTTTCTTT. It translates to CASSLGGAGNTEAFF. The whole variable domain, filled in from reference TRBV7-2 and TRBJ1-1, reads GAGVSQSPSNKVTEKGKDVELRCDPISGHTALYWYRQSLGQGLEFLIYFQGNSAPDKSGLPSDRFSAERTGGSVSTLTIQRTQQEDSAVYLCASSLGGAGNTEAFFGQGTRLTVV.

The V gene is TRBV9, the J gene TRBJ1-5, with 9 bases identical to TRBD1. V lost 3 bases and J lost 5; bases outside the gene matches: 3. Germline V gives CDR1 SGDLS, CDR2 YYNGEE. The CDR3 has 14 amino acids. The CDR3 reads CASSAGQGYQPQHF. The CDR3 nucleotides are TGTGCCAGCAGCGCGGGACAGGGATATCAGCCCCAGCATTTT.

The rearrangement joins TRBV5-1 to TRBJ2-7; 7 bases line up with TRBD2. The CDR3 loop spans 13 amino acids. Trimming cost V 5 bases and J 2 bases; bases outside gene matches: 4. From germline, CDR1 is SGHRS and CDR2 YFSETQ. For the CDR3, the DNA is TGCGCCAGCAGTTGGGGGGGAACCTACGAGCAGTACTTC. Translation gives CASSWGGTYEQYF.

The chain has TRBV3-1 (or the pseudogene TRBV3-2) and TRBJ2-2, with a weak D call TRBD2 (6 bases). This CDR3 comprises 17 residues. The germline V gene encodes CDR1 LGHDT and CDR2 YNNKEL (reference sequence). Trimming removed 0 bases at V and 6 bases at J, with 17 bases between. The CDR3 DNA follows: TGTGCCAGCAGCCAAGAGGGAGGCAGGTTATTCGCCGGGGAGCTGTTTTTT. This translates into CASSQEGGRLFAGELFF.

The V and J genes are TRBV19 and TRBJ1-6; D not resolved. Deletions cut 8 bases from V and 11 bases from J, with 7 bases between. The CDR3 is made up of 10 amino acids. Looked up from germline, CDR1 is LNHDA and CDR2 is SQIVND (reference sequence). The CDR3 nucleotides read TGTGCCAGTGGAGTCCCACCCCTCCACTTT. This translates into CASGVPPLHF.

The gene calls are TRBV9 and TRBJ2-3, with 14 bases lining up with TRBD2. The CDR3 has 18 residues. With 4 bases clipped from V and 2 bases from J, the junction kept 9 bases outside the gene matches. Germline V lookup: CDR1 SGDLS, CDR2 YYNGEE. The CDR3, as DNA: TGTGCCAGCAGCACTCGGGGGACTAGCGGGGGATACACAGATACGCAGTATTTT. Amino acid sequence: CASSTRGTSGGYTDTQYF.

The genes are TRBV10-3 and TRBJ1-5; 8 positions agree with TRBD1. Germline V gene data show CDR1 as ENHRY and CDR2 as SYGVKD. The CDR3 totals 17 residues. J was trimmed by 1 base and V by 2 bases; bases with no gene match: 7. This chain's CDR3 is CAISESRDRRSNQPQHF. CDR3 nucleotide sequence: TGTGCCATCAGTGAGAGCCGGGACAGGAGAAGCAATCAGCCCCAGCATTTT.

The V and J genes are TRBV19 and TRBJ1-3; 8 bases are shared with TRBD1. The CDR3 covers 18 residues. V lost 6 bases, J lost 4 bases, and 17 bases stayed unmatched. Germline CDR1 and CDR2: LNHDA and SQIVND (reference sequence). CDR3 sequence: CASSPVGRQGAVGNTIYF. CDR3 coding DNA: TGTGCCAGTAGCCCCGTCGGCCGTCAGGGGGCTGTCGGAAACACCATATATTTT.

V is TRBV6-2 or TRBV6-3 and J is TRBJ2-7; maybe TRBD1 (7 bases). V was trimmed by 4 bases and J by 9 bases, leaving 19 bases between them. There are 14 residues in the CDR3. Germline CDR1 and CDR2: MNHEY and SVGEGT. The CDR3 reads CASSLQNPGGGQYF. DNA for the CDR3: TGTGCCAGCAGTTTACAGAATCCAGGGGGAGGGCAGTACTTC.

This clone was observed a few times. The chain combines TRBV19 with TRBJ1-5, with D uncertain. This CDR3 comprises 12 residues. CDR1 and CDR2 (germline): LNHDA, SQIVND (reference sequence). V was cut by 3 bases and J by 4 bases, with 4 bases left in between. The CDR3 here is CASSIQNQPQHF. CDR3 in DNA: TGTGCCAGTAGTATCCAGAATCAGCCCCAGCATTTT. Supplemented by reference TRBV19 and TRBJ1-5, the full variable domain reads DGGITQSPKYLFRKEGQNVTLSCEQNLNHDAMYWYRQDPGQGLRLIYYSQIVNDFQKGDIAEGYSVSREKKESFPLTVTSAQKNPTAFYLCASSIQNQPQHFGDGTRLSIL.